The 24 T cell receptor beta chains below were found in one sample sequenced in a study of CD8+ T cells in alopecia areata. Reverse transcription of extracted RNA yielded cDNA, which provided the sequencing template. Only in-frame clones appear in the TCRdb table, and some are missing; sequencing was by immunoSEQ multiplex PCR. The data hold approximately 130,000 clones, with about 50% observed a single time. The sequenced sample consisted of NKG2D-low CD8+ T cells sorted from blood. These receptors were obtained from a human donor with alopecia areata.

With regard to this clone: The same CDR3 can be traced to other DNA sequences in this sample. V usage is TRBV5-1 and J usage is TRBJ2-7, with D unresolved. The length of the CDR3 is 11 residues. CDR1 SGHRS and CDR2 YFSETQ come from the germline V gene. V gave up 4 bases and J gave up 3 bases, with 5 bases separating them. CDR3 region: CASSPGYEQYF. The CDR3 DNA sequence: TGCGCCAGCAGCCCGGGCTACGAGCAGTACTTC. The full variable domain, in which reference TRBV5-1 and TRBJ2-7 provide the parts outside the CDR3, is KAGVTQTPRYLIKTRGQQVTLSCSPISGHRSVSWYQQTPGQGLQFLFEYFSETQRNKGNFPGRFSGRQFSNSRSEMNVSTLELGDSALYLCASSPGYEQYFGPGTRLTVT.

This clone came up a few times. V and J are TRBV13 and TRBJ2-7; 8 nucleotides line up with TRBD1. CDR1 and CDR2 from the germline V gene are PRHDT and FYEKMQ (reference sequence). V lost 4 bases to trimming and J lost 4 bases; unmatched junction nucleotides: 9. This CDR3 has 15 residues. CDR3 residues: CASSSAGRGQYEQYF. The CDR3 DNA follows: TGTGCCAGCAGCTCCGCGGGCAGGGGGCAATACGAGCAGTACTTC.

This clone occurred a few times. The chain has TRBV19 and TRBJ2-7; D may match TRBD1 or TRBD2 (6 bases each). The CDR3 totals 16 residues. Trimming pared 3 bases from V and 1 base from J, leaving 16 bases between. Germline loops: CDR1 LNHDA, CDR2 SQIVND (reference sequence). The CDR3 here is CASSMSGDTVSYEQYF. The CDR3 nucleotides are TGTGCCAGTAGTATGTCGGGGGACACCGTTTCCTACGAGCAGTACTTC.

This clone has just one count. The rearrangement links TRBV5-6 to TRBJ2-5, with D perhaps TRBD1 or TRBD2 (6 bases each). This CDR3 contains 16 residues. Trimming left V 4 bases short and J 6 bases short, with 22 bases between. Per germline, CDR1 SGHDT and CDR2 YYEEEE. The CDR3 nucleotides read TGTGCCAGCAGCCCTCTGGGGGGCGATTTCGTGAAGACCCAGTACTTC. This translates into CASSPLGGDFVKTQYF.

The gene calls are TRBV30 and TRBJ1-5; D uncertain. The CDR3 loop spans 15 amino acids. Germline V gives CDR1 GTSNPN, CDR2 SVGIG (reference sequence). Trimming left V 3 bases short and J 0 bases short, with 12 bases between. The CDR3 region has the DNA TGTGCCTGGAGCCCCGGAGCTTATAGCAATCAGCCCCAGCATTTT. It codes for CAWSPGAYSNQPQHF.

The rearrangement joins TRBV28 to TRBJ1-2; D is undetermined. The germline V gene has CDR1 MDHEN and CDR2 SYDVKM. Between the trimmed V and J ends, which lost 3 bases and 2 bases, there was a span of 16 bases. The CDR3 totals 16 residues. The CDR3 DNA follows: TGTGCCAGCAGTTTTCGTATCGAGGAGGCCAACTATGGCTACACCTTC. Protein sequence: CASSFRIEEANYGYTF.

The V call is TRBV29-1, the J call TRBJ1-2; no clear D gene. V was shortened by 6 bases and J by 4 bases, with 15 bases between the two germline ends. CDR1 is SQVTM, CDR2 ANQGSEA, per germline. The CDR3 length is 13 residues. The CDR3 region is CSVGPADSYGYTF. DNA of the CDR3: TGCAGCGTGGGTCCAGCTGATAGCTATGGCTACACCTTC.

This clone was picked up a small number of times. This chain links TRBV28 with TRBJ2-7; D gene ambiguous. Germline loops: CDR1 MDHEN, CDR2 SYDVKM. The V end was cut by 5 bases, the J end by 2 bases, with 4 bases between. There are 11 residues in the CDR3. The CDR3 DNA follows: TGTGCCAGCAGTAGAGCCTACGAGCAGTACTTC. Its protein is CASSRAYEQYF.

This chain connects TRBV27 to TRBJ2-1; 10 bases fit TRBD2. The V gene's germline CDR1 is MNHEY and CDR2 SMNVEV (reference sequence). The ends lost 6 bases at V and 0 bases at J; junction bases unmatched: 2. CDR3 length equals 15 residues. This chain's CDR3 is CASSLAGGSYNEQFF. The CDR3 DNA is TGTGCCAGCAGCTTAGCGGGGGGCTCCTACAATGAGCAGTTCTTC.

The chain combines TRBV30 with TRBJ2-7; D gene uncertain. CDR1 and CDR2 from the germline V gene are GTSNPN and SVGIG (reference sequence). CDR3 size: 15 residues. V gave up 0 bases and J gave up 4 bases, with 16 bases separating them. Here the CDR3 DNA reads TGTGCCTGGAGTGTGCGCCCGGACGGTCAATACGAGCAGTACTTC. Residues: CAWSVRPDGQYEQYF.

The V call is TRBV29-1, the J call TRBJ1-2; D ambiguous. The V and J ends lost 4 bases and 6 bases respectively, with 18 bases between them. The CDR3 is made up of 14 amino acids. Germline V gene data show CDR1 as SQVTM and CDR2 as ANQGSEA. The CDR3 sequence is CSVGALHGFDGYTF. CDR3 bases: TGCAGCGTTGGGGCTCTACATGGGTTTGATGGCTACACCTTC.

The genes are TRBV29-1 and TRBJ2-7; weak D call: TRBD1 (6 bases). V was pared by 4 bases and J by 0 bases, with 16 bases between. The length of the CDR3 is 15 residues. The V gene's germline CDR1 is SQVTM and CDR2 ANQGSEA. The CDR3, as DNA: TGCAGCGTTGCAGGGGATAGGCTCAGCTCCTACGAGCAGTACTTC. It codes for CSVAGDRLSSYEQYF.

The chain links TRBV5-1 to TRBJ2-7, with D uncertain. The V and J ends lost 4 bases and 5 bases respectively, with 13 bases between them. Germline CDR1 reads SGHRS; CDR2 reads YFSETQ. The CDR3 has 13 amino acids. The CDR3 nucleotides read TGCGCCAGCAGCGGGGATTGGGGAAACGAGCAGTACTTC. Amino acids: CASSGDWGNEQYF.

V is TRBV4-1 and J is TRBJ1-1, with D unclear. V was trimmed by 1 base and J by 5 bases, leaving 11 bases between them. The germline V gene encodes CDR1 MGHRA and CDR2 YSYEKL. The CDR3 is 14 residues long. DNA for the CDR3: TGCGCCAGCAGCCAAGGCGGCGTATGGACTGAAGCTTTCTTT. Amino acid sequence: CASSQGGVWTEAFF.

This rearrangement joins TRBV9 to TRBJ1-2; D remains unclear. The germline CDR1 and CDR2 sequences are SGDLS and YYNGEE. CDR3 length: 13 amino acids. Trimming left V 4 bases short and J 1 base short, with 8 bases between. CDR3 in DNA: TGTGCCAGCAGCTCCGACGGTAACTATGGCTACACCTTC. Its translation is CASSSDGNYGYTF.

This clone was counted between two and nine times. CDR3 amino acids: CASSQEKAAYQETQYF. The CDR3 DNA is TGCGCCAGCAGCCAAGAGAAGGCAGCGTACCAAGAGACCCAGTACTTC. This chain connects TRBV4-1 to TRBJ2-5; D not resolved. The CDR3 is 16 amino acids. The germline V and J ends were trimmed by 0 bases and 0 bases, with 11 bases remaining between them. Per germline, CDR1 MGHRA and CDR2 YSYEKL.

This chain connects TRBV7-9 to TRBJ2-1, with D perhaps matching TRBD2 (5 bases). The CDR3 covers 13 residues. Germline CDR1 SEHNR, CDR2 FQNEAQ (reference sequence). The V and J ends lost 2 bases and 8 bases respectively, with 10 bases between them. In nucleotides, the CDR3 is TGTGCCAGCAGCTTAAGCGGCCCCCATGAGCAGTTCTTC. As protein: CASSLSGPHEQFF.

A single count supports this clone. The chain employs TRBV30 and TRBJ1-2; D unclear. The length of the CDR3 is 13 residues. With 4 bases removed from V and 3 bases from J, the gap between germline ends came to 12 bases. The germline V gene encodes CDR1 GTSNPN and CDR2 SVGIG (reference sequence). CDR3 loop: CAWNEDGYYGYTF. The CDR3 nucleotides read TGTGCCTGGAATGAAGACGGGTACTATGGCTACACCTTC.

This clone appeared a few times. The chain uses TRBV7-3 and TRBJ2-1; TRBD1 or TRBD2 may be the D gene (5 bases each). CDR1 and CDR2 from the germline V gene are SGHTA and FQGTGA. The CDR3 has 13 amino acids. Between the trimmed V and J ends, which lost 0 bases and 8 bases, there was a span of 8 bases. This CDR3 is CASSLTRGDEQFF. CDR3 bases: TGTGCCAGCAGCTTAACCCGGGGCGATGAGCAGTTCTTC.

In its sample, this clone was seen a few times. The chain recombines TRBV4-1 with TRBJ2-7, with D possibly being TRBD1 (5 bases). The V gene lost 0 bases and the J gene lost 3 bases, with 15 bases spanning the gap. CDR1 and CDR2 (germline): MGHRA, YSYEKL. The CDR3 spans 16 residues. The CDR3 coding sequence is TGCGCCAGCAGCCAAGAAGGGGTCGACGGCCACTACGAGCAGTACTTC. It encodes CASSQEGVDGHYEQYF.

V and J are TRBV30 and TRBJ1-5; no clear D. Trimming shortened V by 2 bases and J by 4 bases, and 9 bases separated the two germline ends. The CDR3 extends over 13 amino acids. CDR1 and CDR2 from the germline V gene are GTSNPN and SVGIG (reference sequence). CDR3 amino acids: CAWSLGRNQPQHF. The CDR3 DNA reads as TGTGCCTGGAGTCTTGGACGGAATCAGCCCCAGCATTTT.

This clone was detected only a few times. The chain couples TRBV29-1 to TRBJ2-5, with a tentative D call TRBD1 (5 bases). The CDR3 is made up of 14 amino acids. The ends were cut back, 0 bases at V and 3 bases at J, with 11 bases in the middle. The germline V gene encodes CDR1 SQVTM and CDR2 ANQGSEA. The CDR3 spells CSVEDGAVEETQYF. CDR3 bases: TGCAGCGTTGAAGATGGGGCCGTGGAAGAGACCCAGTACTTC.

The chain is built from TRBV9 and TRBJ2-7; maybe TRBD1 (6 bases). CDR3 size: 14 residues. Germline assignment: CDR1 SGDLS and CDR2 YYNGEE. The ends were cut back, 3 bases at V and 2 bases at J, with 12 bases in the middle. The CDR3 bases are TGTGCCAGCAGCGGGATGGACAGTCCCTACGAGCAGTACTTC. This gives the protein CASSGMDSPYEQYF.

This clone was seen only a few times. This chain connects TRBV13 to TRBJ2-3, with D possibly TRBD2 on 5 matching bases. The CDR3 is made up of 13 amino acids. Germline V gives CDR1 PRHDT, CDR2 FYEKMQ (reference sequence). Trimming removed 8 bases from V and 6 bases from J, with 15 bases in between. The CDR3 spells CASRIRGADTQYF. The CDR3 DNA reads as TGTGCCAGCCGCATCCGGGGAGCTGATACGCAGTATTTT.